Presented here are 15 T cell receptor beta chains from one specimen sequenced in a study of type 1 regulatory T cells. TCRdb called the reads again in MiXCR, with one record for every CDR3 protein. The sample has 63,000 or so distinct CDR3 sequences, 49% seen once; the top ten hold approximately 2%. No antigens are known for them. The specimen sequenced was cultured non-Tr1 T cells, either the whole culture or a sorted T cell fraction (not recorded which). The receptors here all came from a human donor in good health.

The chain links TRBV27 to TRBJ1-1; 7 bases are shared with TRBD1. The J segment lost 4 bases and the V segment lost 5 bases, leaving 13 bases of the junction unmatched. CDR1 and CDR2 from the germline V gene are MNHEY and SMNVEV (reference sequence). There are 16 residues in the CDR3. This chain's CDR3 is CASSPRRGQGVTEAFF. The DNA of the CDR3 is TGTGCCAGCAGTCCCCGGAGGGGGCAGGGAGTCACTGAAGCTTTCTTT.

The chain recombines TRBV12-5 with TRBJ2-1; 7 bases are shared with TRBD1. Trimming took 1 base from V and 7 from J; bases not matched to a gene: 7. Germline CDR1 and CDR2: LGHNT and FRNRAP. The CDR3 is 15 amino acids. The CDR3 loop is CASGLGTGTENEQFF. The CDR3 DNA is TGTGCTAGTGGTTTGGGGACAGGCACAGAAAATGAGCAGTTCTTC. The full variable domain, in which reference TRBV12-5 and TRBJ2-1 provide the parts outside the CDR3, is DARVTQTPRHKVTEMGQEVTMRCQPILGHNTVFWYRQTMMQGLELLAYFRNRAPLDDSGMPKDRFSAEMPDATLATLKIQPSEPRDSAVYFCASGLGTGTENEQFFGPGTRLTVL.

This rearrangement joins TRBV12-3 or TRBV12-4 to TRBJ2-7, with 8 bases that match TRBD1. The CDR3 loop spans 15 amino acids. V gave up 2 bases and J gave up 3 bases; unmatched junction bases: 6. CDR3 region: CASSLPDRGNYEQYF. DNA for the CDR3: TGTGCCAGCAGTTTACCCGACAGGGGAAACTACGAGCAGTACTTC.

This clonotype was seen more than once but under ten times. V is TRBV7-2 and J is TRBJ2-7; 7 nucleotides line up with TRBD1. The V gene end was trimmed by 3 bases and the J gene end by 3 bases; junction bases not matched to a gene: 2. Germline V gene lookup returns CDR1 SGHTA and CDR2 FQGNSA. This CDR3 contains 13 residues. This CDR3 is CASSFDRDYEQYF. The CDR3 nucleotides are TGTGCCAGCAGCTTCGACAGGGACTACGAGCAGTACTTC.

This clonotype was seen a few times. J is TRBJ2-2 and V is TRBV7-2; D perhaps matches TRBD2 (6 bases). Germline loops: CDR1 SGHTA, CDR2 FQGNSA. This CDR3 has 15 residues. The V end lost 1 base, the J end lost 2 bases, and 8 bases lay between the germline ends. DNA of the CDR3: TGTGCCAGCAGCTTAGTGGGGGGTAACACCGGGGAGCTGTTTTTT. This translates into CASSLVGGNTGELFF.

The chain links TRBV9 to TRBJ2-3, with TRBD2 identical over 10 bases. The V gene end was trimmed by 2 bases and the J gene end by 5 bases; junction bases not matched to a gene: 5. The CDR3 is 15 amino acids. Germline values: CDR1 SGDLS, CDR2 YYNGEE. The CDR3 reads CASSVSGGAQDTQYF. The CDR3 coding sequence is TGTGCCAGCAGCGTCAGCGGGGGGGCCCAAGATACGCAGTATTTT.

This clonotype has only a few counts. The chain couples TRBV30 to TRBJ2-7, with 9 bases lining up with TRBD1. V dropped 0 bases and J dropped 4; count of bases not matched to a gene: 4. Germline-derived CDR1 and CDR2 are GTSNPN and SVGIG (reference sequence). The CDR3 contains 14 residues. CDR3 sequence: CAWSVRDRAYEQYF. DNA for the CDR3: TGTGCCTGGAGTGTCCGGGACAGGGCTTACGAGCAGTACTTC.

The chain has TRBV7-9 and TRBJ2-3, with TRBD1 matching 8 bases. Germline V gene data show CDR1 as SEHNR and CDR2 as FQNEAQ (reference sequence). This CDR3 region has 20 residues. V lost 3 bases, J lost 1 base, and 18 bases stayed unmatched. The DNA of the CDR3 is TGTGCCAGCAGCTTCCAGCCGGGGACAGGAACTGTAGTCCGCACAGATACGCAGTATTTT. Encoded protein: CASSFQPGTGTVVRTDTQYF.

J is TRBJ2-1 and V is TRBV3-1, with 7 bases fitting TRBD2. CDR1 is LGHDT, CDR2 YNNKEL, per germline (reference sequence). The CDR3 is 14 amino acids. Trimming at V came to 5 bases and at J to 8 bases, leaving 9 bases not matched to a gene. The CDR3 is CASSTRTRLDEQFF. The CDR3 region has the DNA TGTGCCAGCAGCACCCGGACTAGATTGGATGAGCAGTTCTTC.

This clonotype was observed a handful of times. The chain is built from TRBV20-1 and TRBJ2-7; D is undetermined. Between the trimmed V and J ends, which lost 6 bases and 4 bases, there was a span of 7 bases. The germline gives CDR1 DFQATT, CDR2 SNEGSKA (reference sequence). The CDR3 has 10 residues. The CDR3 loop is CSALDYEQYF. CDR3 nucleotides: TGCAGTGCCCTTGATTACGAGCAGTACTTC.

V usage is TRBV5-1 and J usage is TRBJ2-7; 11 bases are shared with TRBD1. Germline V gene sequence: CDR1 SGHRS, CDR2 YFSETQ. The CDR3 has 14 residues. V gave up 5 bases and J gave up 2 bases; unmatched junction bases: 3. CDR3: CASSWGQGAYEQYF. In DNA, the CDR3 is TGCGCCAGCAGTTGGGGACAGGGGGCCTACGAGCAGTACTTC. Looking up the rest from reference TRBV5-1 and TRBJ2-7 gives the full variable domain: KAGVTQTPRYLIKTRGQQVTLSCSPISGHRSVSWYQQTPGQGLQFLFEYFSETQRNKGNFPGRFSGRQFSNSRSEMNVSTLELGDSALYLCASSWGQGAYEQYFGPGTRLTVT.

This clonotype was counted a few times. In DNA, the CDR3 is TGTGCCAGTAGTCACCCCGGGGGCAATCAGCCCCAGCATTTT. It is translated as CASSHPGGNQPQHF. The V call is TRBV19, the J call TRBJ1-5; D is unresolved. The germline V gene has CDR1 LNHDA and CDR2 SQIVND (reference sequence). Trimming left V 5 bases short and J 2 bases short, with 10 bases between. The CDR3 length is 14 residues.

This clonotype was seen more than once but under ten times. The V call is TRBV7-2, the J call TRBJ2-1; D is unresolved. V dropped 1 base and J dropped 5 bases, with 12 bases sitting between them. The CDR3 totals 15 residues. In germline, CDR1 is SGHTA, CDR2 FQGNSA. For the CDR3, the DNA is TGTGCCAGCAGCTTAGGAGCCGCTAGTCACAATGAGCAGTTCTTC. Its protein is CASSLGAASHNEQFF.

The table lists this clonotype with a count of one. The rearrangement uses TRBV2 and TRBJ1-2; 8 bases agree with TRBD1. CDR1 SNHLY and CDR2 FYNNEI come from the germline V gene. The CDR3 is 15 amino acids. The junction had 9 bases not matched to a gene; V was cut back by 5 bases and J by 4 bases. CDR3 coding DNA: TGTGCCAGCAGTTTCGGACAGGGAATTGGCTATGGCTACACCTTC. It translates to CASSFGQGIGYGYTF.

The J gene is TRBJ1-1, the V gene TRBV18; the match to TRBD1 covers 7 bases. In germline, CDR1 is KGHSH, CDR2 LQKENI. The CDR3 contains 14 residues. With 6 bases clipped from V and 2 bases from J, the junction kept 6 bases outside the gene matches. In DNA form, the CDR3 reads TGTGCCAGCTCGCAGGGGGTGGGCAACACTGAAGCTTTCTTT. Translating it yields CASSQGVGNTEAFF.